The clone carrying this TCR beta chain was counted only a few times. Its antigen remains unknown. These data are taken from a study of T cell repertoires in cytomegalovirus infection. Across the whole study: Researchers turned to recently identified HLA-C-restricted CMV epitopes as well as well-studied HLA-B-restricted ones. Public TCR beta signatures provided an indication of both CMV infection and a matching HLA type. Study-level findings and limits: Summed frequency of public TCR beta families distinguished CMV carriers with the relevant HLA. The ex vivo response showed dominance by HLA-C-restricted CMV-specific TCR beta clonotypes.

Trimming removed 0 bases at V and 4 bases at J, with 16 bases between. Germline V gene data show CDR1 as MNHNS and CDR2 as SASEGT. The CDR3 consists of 16 residues. Via MiXCR, TCRdb re-called the reads, giving one row per CDR3 protein. Of some 800,000 distinct CDR3 sequences listed, roughly 33% are singletons. This sequence joins TRBV6-1 and TRBJ2-7, with D possibly called TRBD1 or TRBD2 (6 bases each). This TCR derives from a human donor in good health (CMV status not recorded). Some clones in this sample may be carry-over from other donors' samples. The source material was cultured CD8+ T cells from PBMCs, sampled from culture after CMV antigen stimulation. CDR3 in amino acids: CASSEASYGGPYEQYV. CDR3 sequence (DNA): TGTGCCAGCAGTGAAGCGTCCTACGGGGGCCCTTACGAGCAGTACGTC.